The text below deals with one TCR beta chain. The sample is drawn from a study of blood T cell repertoires in COVID-19. As for the study in general: Samples came from the United States, Italy and Spain, spanning acute and convalescent COVID-19.

CDR1 and CDR2 from the germline V gene are SGHRS and YFSETQ. The germline V and J ends were trimmed by 7 bases and 2 bases, with 15 bases remaining between them. The CDR3 has 14 residues. As processed by the authors: Estimation of nucleated cell counts was performed using reference gene primer amplification. Data came from immunoSEQ multiplex PCR; TCRdb stores just in-frame clones and leaves some out. V, J and clone size are those of that table, while D and trimming were read from the DNA. This repertoire shows some 130,000 clones, more than 70% found once; its top ten account for around 1.9%. The V gene is TRBV5-1, the J gene TRBJ1-1; D gene unclear. This sequence originates from a man between 70 and 80 years old with acute or convalescent COVID-19. Input material: peripheral blood. The CDR3, as DNA: TGCGCCAGCTTTGCCACTCCCATCAACACTGAAGCTTTCTTT. Translation: CASFATPINTEAFF.